This TCR beta chain was found in a study of blood T cell repertoires in COVID-19. About the research overall: Sites across the United States, Italy and Spain contributed samples from acute and convalescent COVID-19. Nucleic acid was either cDNA or gDNA, and it came from T cells, B-cell-depleted T cells, or PBMCs.

This clone is a singleton in its sample. This study enrolled people aged about 18 to 90 from 24 US geographic areas. The V end lost 4 bases, the J end lost 5 bases, and 11 bases lay between the germline ends. The CDR3 runs 13 residues. Germline loops: CDR1 SGHDN, CDR2 FVKESK. Original handling: Amplifying reference gene primers gave estimates of nucleated cell counts. TCRdb's table, derived via immunoSEQ multiplex PCR, lists solely in-frame clones and lacks some. V and J calls and clone size follow that table, whereas D and trimming were derived from the DNA. This table has roughly 180,000 clones, 81% appearing once.

The source material was PBMCs or T cells enriched from blood (not recorded which). This chain links TRBV14 with TRBJ1-2; D gene unclear. The sequence came from a woman aged 40 to 55 with acute COVID-19. Here the CDR3 DNA reads TGTGCCAGCAGCCCCCCGGGGAGATATGGCTACACCTTC. Translated: CASSPPGRYGYTF. Filled out from reference TRBV14 and TRBJ1-2, the complete variable domain reads EAGVTQFPSHSVIEKGQTVTLRCDPISGHDNLYWYRRVMGKEIKFLLHFVKESKQDESGMPNNRFLAERTGGTYSTLKVQPAELEDSGVYFCASSPPGRYGYTFGSGTRLTVV.